This T cell receptor (beta chain) was identified during a study of T cells in women clearing cervical HPV infection. Points on this clone: The read ends 3 residues early relative to the CDR3; the germline J gene fills the gap.

The V gene's germline CDR1 is WSHSY and CDR2 SAAADI. This CDR3 is 15 amino acids long. The trim removed 0 bases at V and 5 bases at J, leaving 5 bases unmatched. Using immunoSEQ multiplex PCR, the repertoire was profiled, and TCRdb retains in-frame clones only, with some absent. Its clone listing holds roughly 48,000 clones. The chain uses TRBV10-2 and TRBJ2-7; 9 nucleotides line up with TRBD2. The sample comprised blood buffy coat. The receptor's source is a woman aged 18 to 75 with a cervical HPV16 infection that either progressed to CIN3+ or cleared (not recorded which). CDR3 amino acids: CASSESGAGGDEQYF. The sequenced part of the CDR3 DNA is TGCGCCAGCAGTGAGTCGGGAGCGGGAGGCGACGAG.